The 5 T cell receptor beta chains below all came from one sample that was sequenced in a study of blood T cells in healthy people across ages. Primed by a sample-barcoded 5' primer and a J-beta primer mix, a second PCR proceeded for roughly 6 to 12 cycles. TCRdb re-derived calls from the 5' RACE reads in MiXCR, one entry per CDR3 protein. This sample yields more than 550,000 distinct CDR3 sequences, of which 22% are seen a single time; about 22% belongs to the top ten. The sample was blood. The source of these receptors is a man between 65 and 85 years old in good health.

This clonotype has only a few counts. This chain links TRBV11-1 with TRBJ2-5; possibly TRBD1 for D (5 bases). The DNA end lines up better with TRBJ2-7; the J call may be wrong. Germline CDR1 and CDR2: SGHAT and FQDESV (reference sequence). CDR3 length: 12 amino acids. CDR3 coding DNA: TGTGCCAGCAGCTCGACGCAGGGCGAGCAGTACTTC. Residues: CASSSTQGEQYF.

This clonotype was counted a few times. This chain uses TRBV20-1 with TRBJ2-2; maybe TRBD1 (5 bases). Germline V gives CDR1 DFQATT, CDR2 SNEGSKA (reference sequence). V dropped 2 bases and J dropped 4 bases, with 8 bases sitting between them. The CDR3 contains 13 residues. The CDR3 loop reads CSARRGFTGELFF. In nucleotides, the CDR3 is TGCAGTGCTAGAAGGGGATTCACCGGGGAGCTGTTTTTT.

This CDR3 reads CASREVNQPQHF. For the CDR3, the DNA is TGTGCCAGCAGAGAGGTGAATCAGCCCCAGCATTTT. This chain links TRBV6-1 with TRBJ1-5; no clear D gene. Trimming took off 6 bases at V and 4 bases at J, with 7 bases between the two ends. The CDR3 covers 12 residues. Germline V gene data show CDR1 as MNHNS and CDR2 as SASEGT.

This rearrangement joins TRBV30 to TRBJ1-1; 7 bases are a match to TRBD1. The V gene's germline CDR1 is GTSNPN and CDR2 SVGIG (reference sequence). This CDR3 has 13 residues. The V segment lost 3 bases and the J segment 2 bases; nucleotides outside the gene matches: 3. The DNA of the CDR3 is TGTGCCTGGAGGACAGGGTTTAACACTGAAGCTTTCTTT. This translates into CAWRTGFNTEAFF.

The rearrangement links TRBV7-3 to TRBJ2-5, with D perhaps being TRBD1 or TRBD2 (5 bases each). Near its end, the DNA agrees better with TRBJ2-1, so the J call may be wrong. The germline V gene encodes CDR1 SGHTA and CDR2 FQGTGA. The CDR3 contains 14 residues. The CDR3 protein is CASSFTVGASEQFF. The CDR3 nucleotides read TGTGCCAGCAGCTTTACCGTCGGGGCCTCTGAGCAGTTCTTC.